Listed below are T cell receptor beta chains from one sample, sequenced in a study of T cell repertoires in cytomegalovirus infection. TCRdb independently ran MiXCR on the reads; one entry per CDR3 protein. The profile shows 110,000 or so distinct CDR3 sequences, 30% to 35% of them singletons. Their antigens remain unidentified. The sequencing here drew on CD8+ T cells from cultured PBMCs, taken from culture after CMV antigen stimulation. The receptors shown here come from a human donor in good health (CMV status not recorded). Some clones in this sample may be carry-over from other donors' samples. Each CDR3 is given with its conserved first and last residue. The D gene is left open where the match is weak. For some rows the clone size is stated as once, few or many, or as a class when expanded; others skip it.

V	J	size	D	CDR3	DNA
TRBV6-1	TRBJ2-7	many	.	CASSINVLAEVSYEQYF	TGTGCCAGCAGCATAAATGTCCTAGCTGAAGTCTCCTACGAGCAGTACTTC
TRBV19	TRBJ1-5	.	.	CATRTRGAAGNQPQHF	TGTGCCACTAGAACCAGGGGTGCAGCGGGCAATCAGCCCCAGCATTTT
TRBV5-5	TRBJ2-6	few	.	CASSLRRIETSGANVLTF	TGTGCCAGCAGCTTACGCCGGATTGAGACCTCTGGGGCCAACGTCCTGACTTTC
TRBV20-1	TRBJ2-7	.	TRBD1	CSASDWDRSYEQYF	TGCAGTGCTAGCGATTGGGACAGGTCCTACGAGCAGTACTTC
TRBV7-6	TRBJ2-5	few	TRBD2	CASSLLLAGGSEQETQYF	TGTGCCAGCAGCTTACTACTAGCGGGGGGCTCGGAGCAAGAGACCCAGTACTTC
TRBV12-3/TRBV12-4	TRBJ2-2	.	TRBD2	CASSPTSGANTGELFF	TGTGCCAGCAGTCCTACTAGCGGGGCGAACACCGGGGAGCTGTTTTTT
TRBV12-3/TRBV12-4	TRBJ2-3	.	.	CASSPPSGQGVKPDTQYF	TGTGCCAGCAGTCCCCCAAGTGGCCAGGGAGTCAAGCCAGATACGCAGTATTTT
TRBV28	TRBJ2-5	.	.	CASSLPRAQETQYF	TGTGCCAGCAGTTTGCCTCGGGCTCAAGAGACCCAGTACTTC
TRBV15	TRBJ2-7	.	TRBD1	CATSRDSGTGTYEQYF	TGTGCCACCAGCAGAGATTCCGGGACAGGGACCTACGAGCAGTACTTC
TRBV18	TRBJ2-1	few	.	CASSPGMGSSYNEQFF	TGTGCCAGCTCACCAGGCATGGGAAGCTCCTACAATGAGCAGTTCTTC
TRBV7-9	TRBJ2-5	.	.	CASSLVTVSSQETQYF	TGTGCCAGCAGCTTAGTAACAGTATCCAGCCAAGAGACCCAGTACTTC
TRBV28	TRBJ2-7	.	.	CASSTDSYEQYF	TGTGCCAGCAGTACTGACAGCTACGAGCAGTACTTC
TRBV12-3/TRBV12-4	TRBJ2-7	few	TRBD2	CASTPRGLAGSYF	TGTGCCAGCACTCCGAGGGGACTAGCGGGGTCCTACTTC
TRBV4-1	TRBJ2-7	.	.	CASSQETQGYYEQYF	TGCGCCAGCAGCCAAGAAACGCAGGGTTATTACGAGCAGTACTTC
TRBV7-4	TRBJ2-5	few	TRBD2	CASSPPQRLAGGKETQYF	TGTGCCAGCAGCCCGCCCCAGCGTCTAGCGGGGGGGAAAGAGACCCAGTACTTC
TRBV5-6	TRBJ2-3	.	.	CASSLGGTSSTDTQYF	TGTGCCAGCAGCTTGGGCGGCACATCTAGCACAGATACGCAGTATTTT
TRBV11-3	TRBJ1-6	many	.	CASSGLQGPGSPLHF	TGTGCCAGCAGCGGGTTACAGGGTCCAGGATCACCCCTCCACTTT
TRBV19	TRBJ2-1	.	.	CASSIGYNEQFF	TGTGCCAGTAGTATAGGGTACAATGAGCAGTTCTTC
TRBV12-3/TRBV12-4	TRBJ1-2	few	TRBD1	CASRGDRALGYGYTF	TGTGCCAGCAGAGGAGACAGGGCACTAGGCTATGGCTACACCTTC
TRBV7-9	TRBJ2-7	many	.	CASSFHPRETPYPYEQYF	TGTGCCAGCAGCTTCCACCCTCGCGAGACTCCCTATCCCTACGAGCAGTACTTC
TRBV27	TRBJ2-1	many	.	CASSLWGNEQFF	TGTGCCAGCAGTTTATGGGGCAATGAGCAGTTCTTC
TRBV20-1	TRBJ2-5	.	.	CSQWQGETQYF	TGCAGCCAATGGCAGGGTGAGACCCAGTACTTC